A selection of T cell receptor beta chains follows, all from one sample in a study of cytomegalovirus exposure and HLA in healthy donors. Using immunoSEQ multiplex PCR, the repertoire was profiled, and TCRdb retains in-frame clones only, with some absent. This table holds roughly 68,000 clones, over 50% found once. Sequenced sample: PBMCs. Receptors were obtained from a man aged 40-49 years in good health and CMV-seropositive. Each CDR3 is given with its conserved first and last residue. D genes are given only for firm matches. Clone size is shown for a subset of rows, as once, few, many or a class of expanded clone.

13	TRBV9	.	.	TRBJ1-4	CASSVGINEKLFF	TGTGCCAGCAGCGTGGGCATTAATGAAAAACTGTTTTTT
13	TRBV5-6	.	few	TRBJ2-7	CASRIGGGYEQYF	TGTGCCAGCCGGATTGGAGGCGGTTACGAGCAGTACTTC
14	TRBV7-6	.	few	TRBJ2-1	CASSPLTVYNEQFF	TGTGCCAGCAGCCCCTTGACAGTTTACAATGAGCAGTTCTTC
14	TRBV2	TRBD2	.	TRBJ2-7	CASGASGLDYEQYF	TGTGCCAGCGGGGCTAGCGGTCTAGACTACGAGCAGTACTTC
16	TRBV27	TRBD2	.	TRBJ2-7	CASSPILAGGSYEQYF	TGTGCCAGCAGTCCGATACTAGCGGGGGGATCCTACGAGCAGTACTTC
15	TRBV7-2	.	few	TRBJ1-3	CASSVSGTLGNTIYF	TGTGCCAGCAGCGTGAGCGGGACACTTGGAAACACCATATATTTT
13	TRBV7-6	.	.	TRBJ1-1	CASSLEQGTEAFF	TGTGCCAGCAGCTTAGAACAGGGCACTGAAGCTTTCTTT
15	TRBV25-1	.	few	TRBJ1-3	CASSEGGATGNTIYF	TGTGCCAGCAGTGAAGGGGGGGCCACTGGAAACACCATATATTTT
15	TRBV27	TRBD1	.	TRBJ1-4	CASSLGTGGGEKLFF	TGTGCCAGCAGCCTTGGGACAGGGGGGGGAGAAAAACTGTTTTTT
13	TRBV11-3	TRBD1	.	TRBJ2-5	CASSPGQKETQYF	TGTGCCAGCAGCCCGGGACAGAAAGAGACCCAGTACTTC
14	TRBV4-1	TRBD1	few	TRBJ2-7	CASSQNRGTYEQYF	TGCGCCAGCAGCCAAAACAGGGGAACCTACGAGCAGTACTTC
17	TRBV4-1	TRBD1	.	TRBJ1-3	CASSQSYPRGQGNTIYF	TGCGCCAGCAGCCAATCCTACCCCCGGGGACAGGGTAACACCATATATTTT
14	TRBV9	.	.	TRBJ2-5	CASSAGDLGGEQYF	TGTGCCAGCAGCGCCGGGGACCTCGGGGGAGAGCAGTACTTC
18	TRBV4-2	TRBD1	once	TRBJ1-5	CASSQDWAGQSDNQPQHF	TGTGCCAGCAGCCAAGATTGGGCGGGACAGTCCGATAATCAGCCCCAGCATTTT
13	TRBV6-5	.	.	TRBJ2-7	CASSYGGSYEQYF	TGTGCCAGCAGTTACGGTGGCAGCTACGAGCAGTACTTC
12	TRBV29-1	.	.	TRBJ2-7	CSVPHGSYEQYF	TGCAGCGTGCCCCACGGTTCCTACGAGCAGTACTTC
15	TRBV4-1	.	.	TRBJ1-1	CASSQAAAGRTEAFF	TGCGCCAGCAGCCAAGCGGCGGCAGGGAGGACTGAAGCTTTCTTT
17	TRBV7-6	.	.	TRBJ1-4	CASSPTHGRGTNEKLFF	TGTGCCAGCAGCCCCACCCACGGGAGGGGAACTAATGAAAAACTGTTTTTT
15	TRBV15	.	.	TRBJ1-6	CATSRTGQFNSPLHF	TGTGCCACCAGCAGAACTGGACAGTTTAATTCACCCCTCCACTTT
19	TRBV7-9	.	.	TRBJ2-3	CASSSTSTDKAKAKDTQYF	TGTGCCAGCAGCTCCACTTCGACAGACAAGGCGAAAGCCAAGGATACGCAGTATTTT
14	TRBV27	TRBD1	.	TRBJ1-5	CASNARGPNQPQHF	TGTGCCAGCAACGCCAGGGGGCCCAATCAGCCCCAGCATTTT
15	TRBV6-1	TRBD1	.	TRBJ2-3	CASRGQAGITDTQYF	TGTGCCAGCAGAGGACAGGCAGGAATCACAGATACGCAGTATTTT
16	TRBV6-5	.	once	TRBJ1-4	CASSSYLGGTNEKLFF	TGTGCCAGCAGTTCCTATCTTGGCGGAACTAATGAAAAACTGTTTTTT
16	TRBV27	TRBD1	.	TRBJ1-1	CASRPLWDRVDTEAFF	TGTGCCAGCAGGCCGCTTTGGGACAGGGTTGACACTGAAGCTTTCTTT
15	TRBV5-6	.	.	TRBJ2-3	CASSLGASSTDTQYF	TGTGCCAGCAGCTTGGGGGCCTCTAGCACAGATACGCAGTATTTT
15	TRBV9	TRBD1	.	TRBJ1-4	CASSPRTGLGEKLFF	TGTGCCAGCAGCCCTAGGACAGGGTTGGGTGAAAAACTGTTTTTT
12	TRBV14	.	.	TRBJ1-1	CASSHAGSEAFF	TGTGCCAGCAGCCACGCCGGTAGTGAAGCTTTCTTT
14	TRBV27	TRBD2	few	TRBJ2-3	CASSTGGDVDTQYF	TGTGCCAGCAGTACCGGGGGGGACGTAGATACGCAGTATTTT
15	TRBV21-1	.	few	TRBJ1-5	CASRNARPEDQPQHF	TGTGCCAGCAGGAACGCGAGGCCCGAGGATCAGCCCCAGCATTTT
15	TRBV6-4	TRBD1	few	TRBJ2-2	CASNPGQGETGELFF	TGTGCCAGCAACCCGGGACAGGGGGAAACCGGGGAGCTGTTTTTT
14	TRBV23-1	TRBD1	.	TRBJ1-2	CASMARQGYYGYTF	TGCGCCAGCATGGCCCGACAGGGATACTATGGCTACACCTTC
19	TRBV30	TRBD1	.	TRBJ2-2	CAWSVRAGGGQGRTGELFF	TGTGCCTGGAGTGTACGGGCCGGGGGGGGACAGGGGAGGACCGGGGAGCTGTTTTTT
14	TRBV7-9	.	few	TRBJ1-4	CASSTPRGIEKLFF	TGTGCCAGCAGCACCCCGAGGGGGATTGAAAAACTGTTTTTT
13	TRBV7-9	.	.	TRBJ1-2	CASSFPGISGYTF	TGTGCCAGCAGCTTCCCAGGAATAAGTGGCTACACCTTC
17	TRBV10-2	.	.	TRBJ2-6	CASSESRVSAGANVLTF	TGCGCCAGCAGTGAGTCGAGGGTCTCGGCTGGGGCCAACGTCCTGACTTTC
14	TRBV6-6	TRBD1	.	TRBJ1-6	CASTGQGSNSPLHF	TGTGCCAGCACCGGACAGGGTAGTAATTCACCCCTCCACTTT
18	TRBV4-1	.	.	TRBJ1-6	CASSQLLPRQVLNSPLHF	TGCGCCAGCAGCCAACTTCTCCCTCGACAGGTACTTAATTCACCCCTCCACTTT
12	TRBV30	.	few	TRBJ1-6	CAWNRDYSPLHF	TGTGCCTGGAACCGAGACTATTCACCCCTCCACTTT
15	TRBV4-1	TRBD1	.	TRBJ1-5	CASSHDRASNQPQHF	TGCGCCAGCAGCCATGACAGGGCGAGCAATCAGCCCCAGCATTTT
12	TRBV9	TRBD1	.	TRBJ1-1	CASSVDRGEAFF	TGTGCCAGCAGCGTAGACAGGGGTGAAGCTTTCTTT
15	TRBV19	.	.	TRBJ1-5	CASSPQGRSNQPQHF	TGTGCCAGTAGCCCCCAGGGTAGGAGCAATCAGCCCCAGCATTTT
15	TRBV4-2	.	medium-sized	TRBJ2-7	CASSQDHQILYEQYF	TGTGCCAGCAGCCAAGATCATCAGATCTTATACGAGCAGTACTTC